This T cell receptor beta chain was sequenced for a study of T cell responses to AZD1222 COVID-19 vaccine (dated by TCRdb to the early 2020s). Regarding the study in general: AZD1222 recipients whose second dose came at about 4 weeks and those whose second dose came at about 12 weeks were combined into one group, since spike-specific TCR depth and breadth did not differ between the two schedules. TCR sequencing was performed for fewer than 250 trial participants, of whom some 200 were given two doses of AZD1222 and approximately 25 were given two doses of MenACWY control vaccine. Trial participants were enrolled by age into 18-55, 56-69 and 70-plus year subgroups, with around 150, 28 and 57 TCR-sequenced participants respectively. General conclusions and limits of the study: Because no day 14 peak-response samples were available, the repertoires could be characterized only after the peak T cell response. Conclusions about previously exposed vaccinees were limited because only five to seven AZD1222 recipients were SARS-CoV-2 seropositive at baseline. In the small 56-69-year group, the increase in depth fell short of significance, most likely because of low power. Nearly half of unique spike-specific TCRs reportedly recognized epitopes outside regions mutated in the B.1.351 and B.1.1.7 variants. Participants were mostly white British and included more females than males, and it was suggested by the authors that clonal diversity may have been underestimated. Spike-specific TCR breadth and depth rose significantly after two AZD1222 doses compared with day 0 and with MenACWY recipients. Vaccine-associated CD4 TCRs spanned the whole spike protein, with dominant responses in regions 160-218 and 743-854.

The CDR3 regions of human TCRbeta chains were subjected to immunosequencing. Per the source publication's procedure: TCRs in the repertoires were compared against a reference library of SARS-CoV-2-specific TCRs that had been generated with the MIRA antigen-specificity platform. Breadth was defined as the fraction of unique TCRs that were SARS-CoV-2-associated, and depth was defined as the fraction of total T cells that were SARS-CoV-2-associated. Using the MIRA data, each spike-specific TCR was mapped to the spike region that the TCR reacts to and placed in a CD4 or CD8 class. Log10-transformed breadth and depth values were compared by one-way ANOVA with Sidak's multiple comparisons tests. TCRdb mirrors the immuneACCESS table, restricted to in-frame sequences. Some clones are absent from its copies; in checked studies, under half trace to an unresolved V gene, and the reason for the others is unknown. V and J calls and clone size follow that table, whereas D and trimming were derived from the DNA. The sample table contains 65,000 to 70,000 clones; only one count was recorded for approximately 91% of them. The ten biggest clones cover less than 9% of the sample.

Via the germline V gene, CDR1 is KGHSH and CDR2 LQKENI. From its cysteine to its phenylalanine, the CDR3 spans 11 amino acids. Only the CDR3 DNA stays, 33 bases, in frame from base 1. V and J lose 3 bases and 2 bases, and a span of 1 base separates them. Sample time point, as interpreted from the label and publication: baseline before first vaccination. Vaccinee samples came from UK trials COV001 and COV002, including a single-blind randomized controlled phase 2/3 trial of AZD1222 (ChAdOx1 nCoV-19) in healthy adults. For TCRbeta chain sequencing, PBMC samples from trial participants were taken at day 0 and at day 28 after the second dose. Points on this clone: What this receptor recognizes is not known. A much bigger clone sits one base away, suggesting this may be a read error.

This receptor was taken from an adult in good health. Sequencing was performed on peripheral blood, taken on day 0 of AZD1222 vaccination. The chain is made from TRBV18 and TRBJ2-5, with an unclear D gene assignment. The CDR3 protein: CASSPQETQYF. The nucleotide sequence reads as follows: TGTGCCAGCTCACCGCAAGAGACCCAGTACTTC.